This T cell receptor beta chain was sequenced in a study of T cells in Graves' hyperthyroidism and ophthalmopathy. This clonotype was detected many times. Exclusion criteria comprised uncontrolled infection, other autoimmune disease, pregnancy or lactation. Authors of the study amplified TCR beta CDR3 regions from RNA transcripts. Researchers ran a first-round RT-PCR on the TCR CDR3 using the HTBI primer set. TCRdb ran MiXCR on the multiplex PCR reads and lists one entry per CDR3 protein. This sample has 550,000 to 700,000 distinct CDR3 sequences; around 46% occur once, and the top ten carry roughly 20%. This sequence was found in an adult woman with Graves' disease, either hyperthyroidism or ophthalmopathy (not recorded which). Material for sequencing was peripheral blood or thyroid tissue (not recorded which).

CDR3 amino acids: CASSFGVAASSYEQYF. In nucleotides, the CDR3 is TGTGCCAGCAGCTTCGGGGTAGCCGCCAGCTCCTACGAGCAGTACTTC. The chain employs TRBV13 and TRBJ2-7; tentatively, D is TRBD2 (5 bases). This CDR3 region has 16 residues. V gave up 3 bases and J gave up 0 bases, with 15 bases separating them. Germline CDR1 PRHDT, CDR2 FYEKMQ (reference sequence).